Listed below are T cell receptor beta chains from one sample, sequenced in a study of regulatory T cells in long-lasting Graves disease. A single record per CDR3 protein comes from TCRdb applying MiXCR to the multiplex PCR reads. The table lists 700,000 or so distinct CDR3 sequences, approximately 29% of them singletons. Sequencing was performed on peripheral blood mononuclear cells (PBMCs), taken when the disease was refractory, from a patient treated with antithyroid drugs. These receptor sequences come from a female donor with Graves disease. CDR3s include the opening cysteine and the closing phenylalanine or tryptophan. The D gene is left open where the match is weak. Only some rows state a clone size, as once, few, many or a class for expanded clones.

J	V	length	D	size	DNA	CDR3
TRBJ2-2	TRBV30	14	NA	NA	TGTGCCTGGGGGGGGACGCCGGGTTCCGGGGAGCTGTTTTTT	CAWGGTPGSGELFF
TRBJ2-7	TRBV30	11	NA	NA	TGTGCCTGGAGTAAGTCATACGAGCAGTACTTC	CAWSKSYEQYF
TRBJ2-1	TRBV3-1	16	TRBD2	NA	TGTGCCAGCAGCCAACGAGCTAGCGGGAGGGTCAATGAGCAGTTCTTC	CASSQRASGRVNEQFF
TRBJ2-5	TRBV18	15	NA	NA	TGTGCCAGCTCACCACTACGGGTAGCCCAAGAGACCCAGTACTTC	CASSPLRVAQETQYF
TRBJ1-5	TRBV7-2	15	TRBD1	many	TGTGCCAGCAGCCAAGGGACAGGGAAGGGTCAGCCCCAGCATTTT	CASSQGTGKGQPQHF
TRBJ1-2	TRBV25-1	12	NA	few	TGTGCCAGCAGTGAATATCCTGGTGGCTACACCTTC	CASSEYPGGYTF
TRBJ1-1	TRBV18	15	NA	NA	TGTGCCAGCTCACCAATTGCAGGGGTGAACACTGAAGCTTTCTTT	CASSPIAGVNTEAFF
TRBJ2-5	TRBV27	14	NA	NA	TGTGCCAGCAGTCCTCGTTCTAAACAAGAGACCCAGTACTTC	CASSPRSKQETQYF
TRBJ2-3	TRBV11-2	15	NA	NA	TGTGCCAGCAGCCTATCGACAGGATTGGGAGATACGCAGTATTTT	CASSLSTGLGDTQYF
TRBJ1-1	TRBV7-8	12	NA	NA	TGTGCCAGCAGCTTACGAACGGCTGAAGCTTTCTTT	CASSLRTAEAFF
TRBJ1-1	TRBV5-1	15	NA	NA	TGCGCCAGCAGCTTAAATACCGTACTTCACACTGAAGCTTTCTTT	CASSLNTVLHTEAFF
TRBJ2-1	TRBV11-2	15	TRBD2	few	TGTGCCAGCAGCTTCGGCCTAGCGGTCTACAATGAGCAGTTCTTC	CASSFGLAVYNEQFF
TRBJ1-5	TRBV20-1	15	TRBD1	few	TGCAGTGCTAGGTTTGGGACAGGGAGAAATCAGCCCCAGCATTTT	CSARFGTGRNQPQHF
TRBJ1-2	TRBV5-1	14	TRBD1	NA	TGCGCCAGCAGCCGCAGAGGACAGGGTGGAGGCTACACCTTC	CASSRRGQGGGYTF
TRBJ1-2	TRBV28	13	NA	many	TGTGCCAGCAGGGGCGGGGGCGACTATGGCTACACCTTC	CASRGGGDYGYTF
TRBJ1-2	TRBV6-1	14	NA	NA	TGTGCCAGCAGGCTACAGGGAGCTAACTATGGCTACACCTTC	CASRLQGANYGYTF
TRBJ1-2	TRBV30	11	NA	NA	TGTGCCTGGACCGTGGTATCCATACCCACCTTC	CAWTVVSIPTF
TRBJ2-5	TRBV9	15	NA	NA	TGTGCCAGCAGCGTAGAGGACACCCCCGGAGAGACCCAGTACTTC	CASSVEDTPGETQYF
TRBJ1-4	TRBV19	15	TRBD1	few	TGTGCCAGTAGTCAGCGGGACAGGGCGAATGAAAAACTGTTTTTT	CASSQRDRANEKLFF
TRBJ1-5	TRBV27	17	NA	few	TGTGCCAGCAGCCCGAAACCTCGGTCTGGCGACAATCAGCCCCAGCATTTT	CASSPKPRSGDNQPQHF
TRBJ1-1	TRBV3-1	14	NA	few	TGTGCCAGCAGACTGGCATGGGGTGGGACTGAAGCTTTCTTT	CASRLAWGGTEAFF
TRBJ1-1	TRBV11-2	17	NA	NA	TGTGCCAGCAGCTTAGATGATCCACAGGGTTTATATACTGAAGCTTTCTTT	CASSLDDPQGLYTEAFF
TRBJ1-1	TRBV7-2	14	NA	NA	TGTGCCAGCAGCTTAGAGGCCAGGGGCACTGAAGCTTTCTTT	CASSLEARGTEAFF
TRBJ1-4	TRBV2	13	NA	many	TGTGCCAGACGAGGGGTTGATAATGAAAAACTGTTTTTT	CARRGVDNEKLFF
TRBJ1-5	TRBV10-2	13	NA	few	TGCGCCAGCAGTGCAGGGCTCGTTCAGCCCCAGCATTTT	CASSAGLVQPQHF
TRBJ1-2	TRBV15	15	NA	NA	TGTGCCACCAGCCATAGGGGTACTGGTGACTATGGCTACACCTTC	CATSHRGTGDYGYTF
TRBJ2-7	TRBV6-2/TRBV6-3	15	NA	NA	TGTGCCAGCAGTGAGAATCCCAGGGGACCCTACGAGCAGTACTTC	CASSENPRGPYEQYF
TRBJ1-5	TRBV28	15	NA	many	TGTGCCAGCAGTTCCCCGACACCGAGCAATCAGCCCCAGCATTTT	CASSSPTPSNQPQHF
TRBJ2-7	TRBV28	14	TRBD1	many	TGTGCCAGCACGCGACAGGGTAGGGACTACGAGCAGTACTTC	CASTRQGRDYEQYF
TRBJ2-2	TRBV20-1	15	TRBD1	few	TGCAGTGCTAGAGCAGACAGGGAGAACACCGGGGAGCTGTTTTTT	CSARADRENTGELFF
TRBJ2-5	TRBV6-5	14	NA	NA	TGTGCCAGCAGTTACTCGTTCGGACAAGAGACCCAGTACTTC	CASSYSFGQETQYF
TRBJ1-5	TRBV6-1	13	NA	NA	TGTGCCAGCAGGGACCCTAAGGGGCAGCCCCAGCATTTT	CASRDPKGQPQHF
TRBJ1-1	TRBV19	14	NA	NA	TGTGCCAGTAGTTTGATTTTGGTGAACACTGAAGCTTTCTTT	CASSLILVNTEAFF
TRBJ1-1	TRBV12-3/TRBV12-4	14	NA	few	TGTGCCAGCACCCCCCCGGGCCTGAGGACTGAAGCTTTCTTT	CASTPPGLRTEAFF
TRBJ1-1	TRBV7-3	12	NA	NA	TGTGCCAGCAGGTTGGACAACACTGAAGCTTTCTTT	CASRLDNTEAFF
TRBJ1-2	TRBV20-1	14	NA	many	TGCAGTCTACCGGCCCGGACCTCTAACTATGGCTACACCTTC	CSLPARTSNYGYTF
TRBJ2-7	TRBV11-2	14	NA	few	TGTGCCAGCAGCTTAGTCAACAGGGCAAACGAGCAGTACTTC	CASSLVNRANEQYF
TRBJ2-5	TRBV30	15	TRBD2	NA	TGTGCCTGGAGTGGAGGAGCGGGAGTTTTAGAGACCCAGTACTTC	CAWSGGAGVLETQYF
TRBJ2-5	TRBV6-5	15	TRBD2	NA	TGTGCCAGCAGTTCGTTGACTAGCGGGCAAGAGACCCAGTACTTC	CASSSLTSGQETQYF
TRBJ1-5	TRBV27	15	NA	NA	TGTGCCAGCAGTCCCAGTCAAGGGATCAATCAGCCCCAGCATTTT	CASSPSQGINQPQHF
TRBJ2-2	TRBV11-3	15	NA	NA	TGTGCCAGCAGCCAAACCACATGGGGTACCGGGGAGCTGTTTTTT	CASSQTTWGTGELFF
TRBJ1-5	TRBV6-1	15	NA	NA	TGTGCCAGCAGTGTGTTCGGGGGCGGCAATCAGCCCCAGCATTTT	CASSVFGGGNQPQHF
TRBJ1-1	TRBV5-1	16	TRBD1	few	TGCGCCAGCAGCTTGTTACAGGGACAGAGCTACACTGAAGCTTTCTTT	CASSLLQGQSYTEAFF
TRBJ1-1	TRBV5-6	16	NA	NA	TGTGCCAGCAGCTTGTCATCCGGGGCAGGGGTCACTGAAGCTTTCTTT	CASSLSSGAGVTEAFF
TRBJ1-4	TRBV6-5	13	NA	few	TGTGCCAGCAGTTTTACAGGGAGCGAAAAACTGTTTTTT	CASSFTGSEKLFF
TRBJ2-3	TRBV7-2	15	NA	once	TGTGCCAGCAGCGTCTATGGACAGTCCAATCAGCCCCAGTATTTT	CASSVYGQSNQPQYF
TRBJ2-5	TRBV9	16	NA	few	TGTGCCAGCAGCCTTCTCAAAAGGCCTCGACAAGAGACCCAGTACTTC	CASSLLKRPRQETQYF
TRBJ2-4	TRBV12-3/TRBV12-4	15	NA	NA	TGTGCCAGCAGTTTCTTGGCAGGGACCAAAAACATTCAGTACTTC	CASSFLAGTKNIQYF
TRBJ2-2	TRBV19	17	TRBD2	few	TGTGCCAGTAACGAATGGCTAGCGGGAGTTGCGGGCGGGGAGCTGTTTTTT	CASNEWLAGVAGGELFF
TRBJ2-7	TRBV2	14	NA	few	TGTGCCAGCGGGAGCCCAGGACAGCTCTCAGAGCAGTACTTC	CASGSPGQLSEQYF
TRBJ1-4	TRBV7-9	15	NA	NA	TGTGCCAGCAGCTCAGGAGCGAAGGGAGGGGAAAAACTGTTTTTT	CASSSGAKGGEKLFF
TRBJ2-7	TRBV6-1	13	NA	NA	TGTGCCAGCACACGGAGTCCCTCCTACGAGCAGTACTTC	CASTRSPSYEQYF
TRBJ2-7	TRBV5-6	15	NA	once	TGTGCCAGCAGCTTACGTCAGGGGGGCGGGTACGAGCAGTACTTC	CASSLRQGGGYEQYF
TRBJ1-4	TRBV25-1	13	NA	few	TGTGCCAGCAGTGTTGGGGTTACTGAAAAACTGTTTTTT	CASSVGVTEKLFF
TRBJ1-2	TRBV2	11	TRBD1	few	TGTGCCAGCAGTACGGACAGGGTGTGTACCTTC	CASSTDRVCTF
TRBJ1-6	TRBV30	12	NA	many	TGTGCCTGGAGTAGCGGTAATTCACCCCTCCACTTT	CAWSSGNSPLHF
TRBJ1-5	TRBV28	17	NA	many	TGTGCCAGCAGTTTAAATCGGGCGAAAAAATGGGGGCAGCCCCAGCATTTT	CASSLNRAKKWGQPQHF